Given below is one T cell receptor (beta chain) in context. Its specificity is not known. Trimming removed 1 base from V and 1 base from J, with 10 bases in between. This CDR3 spans 16 amino acids. Germline V CDR1 and CDR2: LGHNA, YSLEER. These data come from a study of Ad26.COV2.S vaccination and SARS-CoV-2 variants. The study, taken as a whole, reports: Spike-specific TCR breadth was greater in vaccine than placebo recipients.

Generated by immunoSEQ multiplex PCR, the TCRdb table keeps only in-frame clones and is missing some. The data hold about 320,000 clones, with roughly 90% observed a single time. Treatment of the sample: 15 to 20 received Ad26.COV2.S at low or high dose, single or two shots; a few received placebo; per-sample allocation not given. Day 63 after the first injection of vaccine or placebo was the sampling time. Vaccination used an Ad26 vector expressing Wuhan-strain SARS-CoV-2 spike. This sequence was found in a person between 18 and 65 years old who received the Ad26.COV2.S COVID-19 vaccine or a placebo. The chain recombines TRBV4-3 with TRBJ1-4; D call uncertain. The sequences come from peripheral blood, collected in a trial of Ad26.COV2.S vaccine versus placebo. The CDR3 DNA is TGCGCCAGCAGCCAAGGGACTGAAGGAACTAATGAAAAACTGTTTTTT. Protein sequence: CASSQGTEGTNEKLFF.